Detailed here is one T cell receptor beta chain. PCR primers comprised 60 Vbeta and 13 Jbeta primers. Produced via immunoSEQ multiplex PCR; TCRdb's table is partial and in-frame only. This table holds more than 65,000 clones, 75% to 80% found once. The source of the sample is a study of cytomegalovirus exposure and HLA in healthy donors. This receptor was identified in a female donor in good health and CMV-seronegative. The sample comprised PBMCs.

CDR3 nucleotide sequence: TGTGCCAGCAGTCCTGCTAGCGGGGGGGCCCTAGATACGCAGTATTTT. Translation gives CASSPASGGALDTQYF. The genes are TRBV28 and TRBJ2-3; 12 bases agree with TRBD2. The CDR3 totals 16 residues. V dropped 5 bases and J dropped 5; count of bases not matched to a gene: 8. Germline values: CDR1 MDHEN, CDR2 SYDVKM.